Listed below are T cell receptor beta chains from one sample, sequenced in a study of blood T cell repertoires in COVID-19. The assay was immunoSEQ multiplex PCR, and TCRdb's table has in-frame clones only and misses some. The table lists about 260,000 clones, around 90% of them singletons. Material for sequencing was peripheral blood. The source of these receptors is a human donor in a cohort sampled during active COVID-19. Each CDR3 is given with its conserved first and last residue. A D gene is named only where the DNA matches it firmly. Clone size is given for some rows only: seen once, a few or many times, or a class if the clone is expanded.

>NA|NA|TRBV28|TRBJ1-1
CASSIRQVTEAFF
TGTGCCAGCAGTATAAGACAGGTAACTGAAGCTTTCTTT
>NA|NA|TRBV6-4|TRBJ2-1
CASSDPTSSEESKVPTNEQFF
TGTGCCAGCAGTGACCCAACCTCAAGCGAGGAGTCAAAGGTACCTACAAATGAGCAGTTCTTC
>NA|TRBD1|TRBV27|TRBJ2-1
CASSYGTGPYNEQFF
TGTGCCAGCAGTTACGGGACAGGACCATACAATGAGCAGTTCTTC
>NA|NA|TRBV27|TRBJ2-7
CASSNPPLAASWYF
TGTGCCAGCAGTAATCCCCCTCTTGCGGCGAGTTGGTACTTC
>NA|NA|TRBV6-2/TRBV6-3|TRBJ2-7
CASSQVGGGEQYF
TGTGCCAGCAGTCAAGTGGGCGGAGGGGAGCAGTACTTC
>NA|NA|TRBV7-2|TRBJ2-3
CASSLVATRDTQYF
TGTGCCAGCAGCTTAGTCGCCACACGAGATACGCAGTATTTT
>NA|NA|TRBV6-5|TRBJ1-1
CASRPAGTRNTEAFF
TGTGCCAGCAGGCCAGCCGGGACACGGAACACTGAAGCTTTCTTT
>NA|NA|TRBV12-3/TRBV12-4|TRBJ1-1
CASSLGTDEAFF
TGTGCCAGCAGTTTAGGGACAGATGAAGCTTTCTTT
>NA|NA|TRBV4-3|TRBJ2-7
CASSHIMGEAYEQYF
TGCGCCAGCAGCCACATCATGGGGGAGGCCTACGAGCAGTACTTC
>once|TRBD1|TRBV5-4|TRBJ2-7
CASSLRQGAYEQYF
TGTGCCAGCAGCTTGCGTCAGGGGGCCTACGAGCAGTACTTC
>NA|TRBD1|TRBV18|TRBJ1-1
CASSPRQGRETEAFF
TGTGCCAGCTCACCACGACAGGGAAGGGAAACTGAAGCTTTCTTT
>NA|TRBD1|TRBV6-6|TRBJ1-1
CASNIGQGMNTEAFF
TGTGCCAGCAACATCGGACAGGGAATGAACACTGAAGCTTTCTTT
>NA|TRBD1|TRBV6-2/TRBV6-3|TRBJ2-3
CASSSDRGNTDTQYF
TGTGCCAGCAGCTCGGACAGGGGGAACACAGATACGCAGTATTTT
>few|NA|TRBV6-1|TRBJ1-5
CASSEQPVSNQPQHF
TGTGCCAGCAGTGAACAACCAGTCAGCAATCAGCCCCAGCATTTT
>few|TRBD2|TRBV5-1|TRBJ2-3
CASSLEAGGRHTQYF
TGCGCCAGCAGCTTGGAAGCGGGGGGGCGGCATACGCAGTATTTT
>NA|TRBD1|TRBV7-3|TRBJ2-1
CASSAAGTGDNEQFF
TGTGCCAGCAGCGCGGCCGGGACAGGGGACAATGAGCAGTTCTTC
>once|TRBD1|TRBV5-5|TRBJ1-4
CASSPQAGRGNEKLFF
TGTGCCAGCAGCCCCCAGGCCGGCAGGGGGAATGAAAAACTGTTTTTT
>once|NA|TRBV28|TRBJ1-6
CASSEARGTYNSPLHF
TGTGCCAGCAGTGAGGCTAGGGGCACCTATAATTCACCCCTCCACTTT
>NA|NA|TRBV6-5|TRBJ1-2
CASTERYGYTF
TGTGCCAGCACCGAACGGTATGGCTACACCTTC
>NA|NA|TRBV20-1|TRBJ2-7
CSASGLGYEQYF
TGCAGTGCTAGTGGACTCGGCTACGAGCAGTACTTC
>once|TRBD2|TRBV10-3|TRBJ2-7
CAISPYTSGRSSYEQYF
TGTGCCATCAGTCCATATACTAGCGGGAGGAGCTCCTACGAGCAGTACTTC
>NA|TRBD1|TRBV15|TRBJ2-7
CATSAGQGPYEQYF
TGTGCCACCAGTGCGGGACAGGGTCCCTACGAGCAGTACTTC
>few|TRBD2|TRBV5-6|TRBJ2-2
CASRTSGNTGELFF
TGTGCCAGCAGGACTAGCGGGAACACCGGGGAGCTGTTTTTT
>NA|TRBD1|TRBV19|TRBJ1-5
CASSTLGLGTGVSNQPQHF
TGTGCCAGTAGTACCCTTGGCCTCGGGACAGGGGTTAGCAATCAGCCCCAGCATTTT
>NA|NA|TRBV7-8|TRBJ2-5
CASSLIESRQRGTQYF
TGTGCCAGCAGCTTAATTGAGTCTCGTCAAAGGGGGACCCAGTACTTC
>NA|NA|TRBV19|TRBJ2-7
CASSPLSGGGGEQYF
TGTGCCAGTAGTCCACTTTCAGGGGGCGGGGGCGAGCAGTACTTC
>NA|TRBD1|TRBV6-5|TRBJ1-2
CASSSGGRVGSGYTF
TGTGCCAGCAGTTCAGGGGGTCGAGTAGGCTCTGGCTACACCTTC
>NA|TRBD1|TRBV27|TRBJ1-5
CASSSIGQGMGPNQPQHF
TGTGCCAGCAGTTCCATCGGACAGGGGATGGGCCCCAATCAGCCCCAGCATTTT
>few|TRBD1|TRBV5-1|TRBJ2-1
CASSLEGQGWYNEQFF
TGCGCCAGCAGCCTGGAGGGACAGGGGTGGTACAATGAGCAGTTCTTC
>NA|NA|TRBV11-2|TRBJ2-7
CASSLIRAPHEQYF
TGTGCCAGCAGCTTAATCAGGGCCCCCCACGAGCAGTACTTC
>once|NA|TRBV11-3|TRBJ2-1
CASSTNRVAEQFF
TGTGCCAGCAGCACGAACAGGGTTGCTGAGCAGTTCTTC
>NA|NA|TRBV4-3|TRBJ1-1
CASSQDHRRERHTEAFF
TGCGCCAGCAGCCAAGATCACAGGCGCGAGCGACACACTGAAGCTTTCTTT
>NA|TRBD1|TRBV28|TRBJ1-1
CASRGEDRGRKAFF
TGTGCCAGCAGGGGGGAGGACAGGGGAAGGAAAGCTTTCTTT
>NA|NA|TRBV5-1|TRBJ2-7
CASGPEDSSYEQYF
TGCGCCAGTGGCCCCGAGGACAGCTCCTACGAGCAGTACTTC
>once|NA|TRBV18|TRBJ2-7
CASSPETLSYEQYF
TGTGCCAGCTCACCAGAAACTCTTTCCTACGAGCAGTACTTC